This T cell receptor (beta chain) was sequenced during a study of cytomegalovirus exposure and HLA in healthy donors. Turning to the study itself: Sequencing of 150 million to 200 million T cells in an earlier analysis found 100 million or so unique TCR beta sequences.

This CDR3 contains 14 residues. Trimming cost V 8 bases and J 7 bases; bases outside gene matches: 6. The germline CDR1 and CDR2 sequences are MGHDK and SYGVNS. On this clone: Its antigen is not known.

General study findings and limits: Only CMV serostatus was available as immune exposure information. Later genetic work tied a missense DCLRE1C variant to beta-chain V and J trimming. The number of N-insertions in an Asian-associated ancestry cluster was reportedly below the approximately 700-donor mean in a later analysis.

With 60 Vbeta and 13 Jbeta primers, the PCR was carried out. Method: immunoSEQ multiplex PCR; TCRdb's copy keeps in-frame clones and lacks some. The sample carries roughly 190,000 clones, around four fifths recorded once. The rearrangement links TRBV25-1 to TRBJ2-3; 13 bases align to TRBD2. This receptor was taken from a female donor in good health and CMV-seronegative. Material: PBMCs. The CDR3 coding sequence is TGTGCCAGCGGGGGACTAGCGGGATCCTATACGCAGTATTTT. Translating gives CASGGLAGSYTQYF.